Sequencing of this T cell receptor (beta chain) was carried out in a study of shared clonotypes between healthy human individuals. The data were produced by immunoSEQ multiplex PCR, yet TCRdb's version contains in-frame clones alone and is incomplete. The data show over a million clones, with around 74% seen just once and approximately 1.5% held by the top ten. Germline-derived CDR1 and CDR2 are SEHNR and FQNEAQ (reference sequence). V shed 4 bases and J shed 7 bases, with 13 bases lying between them. The CDR3 has 13 residues. The source of this sequence is a man between 18 and 35 years old in good health. Sequenced input: memory CD4+ T cells sorted from blood. The subset was: CD45RA-negative fraction. The V and J genes are TRBV7-9 and TRBJ2-5; perhaps TRBD2 as D (5 bases). CDR3 bases: TGTGCCAGCAGCTCGGTCACGGCGGGGACCCAGTACTTC. Protein product: CASSSVTAGTQYF.